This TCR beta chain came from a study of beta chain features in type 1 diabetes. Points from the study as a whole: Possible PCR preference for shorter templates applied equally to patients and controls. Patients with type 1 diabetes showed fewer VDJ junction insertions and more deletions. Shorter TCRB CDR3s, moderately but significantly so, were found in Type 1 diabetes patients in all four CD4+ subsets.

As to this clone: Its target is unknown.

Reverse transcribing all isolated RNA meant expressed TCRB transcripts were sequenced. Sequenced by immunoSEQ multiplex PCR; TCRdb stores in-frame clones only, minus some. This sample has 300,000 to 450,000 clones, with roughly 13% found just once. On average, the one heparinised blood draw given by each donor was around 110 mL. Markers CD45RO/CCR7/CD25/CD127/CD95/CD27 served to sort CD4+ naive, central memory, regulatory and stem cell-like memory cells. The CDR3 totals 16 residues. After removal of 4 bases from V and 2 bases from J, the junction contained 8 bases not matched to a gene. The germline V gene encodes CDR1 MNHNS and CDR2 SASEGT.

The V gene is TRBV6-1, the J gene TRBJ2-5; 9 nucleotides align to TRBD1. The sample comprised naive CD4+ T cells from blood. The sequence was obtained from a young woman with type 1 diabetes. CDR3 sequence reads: CASSGVMGQGQETQYF. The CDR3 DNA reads TGTGCCAGCAGTGGAGTAATGGGACAGGGTCAAGAGACCCAGTACTTC.